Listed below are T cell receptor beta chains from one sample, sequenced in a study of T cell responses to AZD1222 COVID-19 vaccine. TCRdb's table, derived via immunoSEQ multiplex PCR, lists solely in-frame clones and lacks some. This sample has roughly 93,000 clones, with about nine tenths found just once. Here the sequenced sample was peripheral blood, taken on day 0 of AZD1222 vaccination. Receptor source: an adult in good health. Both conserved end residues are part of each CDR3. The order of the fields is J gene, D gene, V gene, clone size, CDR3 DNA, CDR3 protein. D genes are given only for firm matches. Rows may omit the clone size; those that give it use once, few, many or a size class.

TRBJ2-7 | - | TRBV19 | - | TGTGCCAGTAGTATCTCAGGTAACGAGCAGTACTTC | CASSISGNEQYF
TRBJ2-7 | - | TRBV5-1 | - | TGCGCCAGCAGCTTGGGGGCCGGGACCCGGACAGACTACGAGCAGTACTTC | CASSLGAGTRTDYEQYF
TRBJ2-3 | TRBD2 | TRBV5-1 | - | TGCGCCAGCAGCTCCTATAGCGGGGGGACAGATACGCAGTATTTT | CASSSYSGGTDTQYF
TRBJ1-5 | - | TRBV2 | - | TGTGCCAGCAGTGATAGGCCTGGCGATCAGCCCCAGCATTTT | CASSDRPGDQPQHF
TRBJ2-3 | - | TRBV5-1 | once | TGCGCCAGCAGCTTGGCATCGGCAACAGATACGCAGTATTTT | CASSLASATDTQYF
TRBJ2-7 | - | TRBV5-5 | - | TGTGCCAGCAGCTTGGTGCTAGGCAGGAACGAGCAGTACTTC | CASSLVLGRNEQYF
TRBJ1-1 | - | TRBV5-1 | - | TGCGCCAGCAGCCCGGCTACAGGGTTCAACACTGAAGCTTTCTTT | CASSPATGFNTEAFF
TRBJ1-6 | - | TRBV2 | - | TGTGCCAGCAGCCAGGACAGTCCGCTGATTTCACCCCTCCACTTT | CASSQDSPLISPLHF
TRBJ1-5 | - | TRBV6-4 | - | TGTGCCAGCAGTCCCGACACGCGGAGTCAGCCCCAGCATTTT | CASSPDTRSQPQHF
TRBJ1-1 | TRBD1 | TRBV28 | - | TGTGCCAGCAGTCCCTGGGACAGGGATTTTAGTGGCACTGAAGCTTTCTTT | CASSPWDRDFSGTEAFF
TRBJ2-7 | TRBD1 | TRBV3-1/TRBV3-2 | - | TGTGCCAGCAGCACAAACCCGGGACAGGGGTCGGAGCAGTACTTC | CASSTNPGQGSEQYF
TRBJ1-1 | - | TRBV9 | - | TGTGCCAGCAGGGGCCAGGAGACTGAAGCTTTCTTT | CASRGQETEAFF
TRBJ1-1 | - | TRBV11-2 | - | TGTGCCAGCAGCTTAGAGACCCCAGGAGCTTTCTTT | CASSLETPGAFF
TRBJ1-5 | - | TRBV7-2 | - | TGTGCCAGCAGCCCGTATAGCAATCAGCCCCAGCATTTT | CASSPYSNQPQHF
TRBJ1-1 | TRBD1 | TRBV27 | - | TGTGCCAGCAGTTTTCGACAGGGACTTCCTATGAACACTGAAGCTTTCTTT | CASSFRQGLPMNTEAFF